This entry concerns a single TCR beta chain. Antigen specificity is unknown. V lost 5 bases, J lost 4 bases, and 4 bases stayed unmatched. CDR1 and CDR2 (germline): SGHTA, FQGNSA. CDR3 length: 13 residues. Expressed TCRB transcripts were sequenced after all isolated RNA was converted to cDNA. The protocol was immunoSEQ multiplex PCR, while the TCRdb copy is restricted to in-frame clones and leaves out a portion. The table lists some 500,000 clones, about an eighth of them singletons, with 0.035% to 0.05% in the top ten. These data belong to a study of beta chain features in type 1 diabetes. Study-wide findings and caveats: In the patient group, naive, central memory and Treg TCRB repertoires seemed more alike than in the healthy donor group.

The rearrangement links TRBV7-2 to TRBJ1-2, with TRBD1 matching 7 bases. Sequencing used naive CD4+ T cells from blood. The TCR originated in a young woman in good health. This CDR3 is CASSVRDSYGYTF. In DNA, the CDR3 is TGTGCCAGCAGCGTCCGGGACAGCTATGGCTACACCTTC.